The next 8 T cell receptor beta chains were all read from a single sample in a study of sequential checkpoint blockade in melanoma (dated by TCRdb to the late 2010s). The treatment or condition label on this specimen signifies: randomized to nivolumab then ipilimumab (arm A) or the reverse (arm B). Receptors were amplified or captured by the immunoSEQ multiplex PCR assay. Entries here come from immuneACCESS through TCRdb and include only in-frame sequences with V and J called. Some clones fail to appear in such tables; in the studies checked, an unresolved V gene covers under half of the shortfall, and the cause of the remainder is unknown. The sample yields over 15,000 clones; roughly 71% were counted once. Around 10% of the sample belongs to the ten largest clones. The sequencing here drew on CD8+ T cells sorted from blood (inferred from file names), taken from a patient given nivolumab and ipilimumab in sequence. These receptors originate from a human donor with melanoma.

The chain uses TRBV6-5 and TRBJ1-1; D is undetermined. The CDR3 sequence is 14 residues long. The germline CDR1 and CDR2 sequences are MNHEY and SVGAGI. The V end was cut by 2 bases, the J end by 1 base, with 8 bases between. CDR3 in DNA: TGTGCCAGCAGTTACACAGATGAGAACACTGAAGCTTTCTTT. Its translation: CASSYTDENTEAFF.

This chain uses TRBV19 with TRBJ1-1, with unresolved D. The CDR3 has 13 amino acids. CDR1 is LNHDA and CDR2 is SQIVND in the germline V gene (reference sequence). V shed 6 bases and J shed 5 bases, with 13 bases lying between them. CDR3 loop: CASSLDRGTEAFF. The CDR3 DNA reads TGTGCCAGTAGCTTGGATCGGGGTACTGAAGCTTTCTTT. The variable domain in full, with the rest retrieved from reference TRBV19 and TRBJ1-1, is DGGITQSPKYLFRKEGQNVTLSCEQNLNHDAMYWYRQDPGQGLRLIYYSQIVNDFQKGDIAEGYSVSREKKESFPLTVTSAQKNPTAFYLCASSLDRGTEAFFGQGTRLTVV.

The V call is TRBV4-3, the J call TRBJ2-1; 7 bases fit TRBD1. The V and J ends lost 4 bases and 2 bases, in that order; junction bases with no gene match: 8. This CDR3 comprises 16 residues. Germline CDR1 LGHNA, CDR2 YSLEER. The CDR3 DNA reads as TGCGCCAGCAGCCCCCAGACAGGGCGTCCCTACAATGAGCAGTTCTTC. Amino acid sequence: CASSPQTGRPYNEQFF.

This clone was counted between two and nine times. V gene TRBV9 combines with J gene TRBJ2-3; 8 bases fit TRBD1. This CDR3 contains 16 residues. Unmatched junction bases numbered 7, after V lost 0 bases and J lost 4 bases. Germline CDR1 and CDR2: SGDLS and YYNGEE. CDR3 region: CASSVEHRGIADTQYF. The CDR3 DNA reads TGTGCCAGCAGCGTAGAGCACAGGGGGATTGCAGATACGCAGTATTTT.

The sample holds a few counts of this clone. The chain carries TRBV11-2 and TRBJ2-3, with 9 positions matching TRBD1. Germline values: CDR1 SGHAT, CDR2 FQNNGV. The CDR3 spans 13 residues. Losses at the gene ends were 11 bases for V and 3 bases for J; bases not matched to a gene: 6. The chain's CDR3 is CAQGQGPTDTQYF. The CDR3 nucleotides read TGTGCCCAAGGACAGGGGCCTACAGATACGCAGTATTTT.

The J gene is TRBJ1-2, the V gene TRBV15; 9 bases are shared with TRBD1. V shed 0 bases and J 2 bases; nucleotides not matched to a gene: 4. This CDR3 has 16 amino acids. CDR1 and CDR2 from the germline V gene are LNHNV and YYDKDF (reference sequence). CDR3 nucleotides: TGTGCCACCAGCAGAGATCGGGACAGGGAGAACTATGGCTACACCTTC. It yields the protein CATSRDRDRENYGYTF.

V gene TRBV6-6 combines with J gene TRBJ1-3; unclear D gene. Germline assignment: CDR1 MNHNY and CDR2 SVGAGI (reference sequence). The germline V and J ends were trimmed by 0 bases and 0 bases, with 6 bases remaining between them. The CDR3 is 15 residues long. As DNA, the CDR3 is TGTGCCAGCAGTTACTCCACAGTCTCTGGAAACACCATATATTTT. The encoded protein is CASSYSTVSGNTIYF.

The V and J genes are TRBV30 and TRBJ2-7; D uncertain. V was pared by 2 bases and J by 7 bases, with 9 bases between. Germline-derived CDR1 and CDR2 are GTSNPN and SVGIG (reference sequence). This CDR3 has 11 residues. CDR3 sequence: CAWSSKLEQYF. CDR3 in DNA: TGTGCCTGGAGTTCTAAGTTAGAGCAGTACTTC.